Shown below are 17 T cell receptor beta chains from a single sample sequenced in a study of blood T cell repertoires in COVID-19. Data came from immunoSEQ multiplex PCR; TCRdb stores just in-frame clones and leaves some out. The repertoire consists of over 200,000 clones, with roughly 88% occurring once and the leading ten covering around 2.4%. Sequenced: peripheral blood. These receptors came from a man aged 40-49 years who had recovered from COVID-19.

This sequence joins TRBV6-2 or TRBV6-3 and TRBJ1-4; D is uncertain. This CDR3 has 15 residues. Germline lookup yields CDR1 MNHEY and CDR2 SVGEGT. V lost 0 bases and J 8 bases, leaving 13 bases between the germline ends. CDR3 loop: CASSYSDPEVEKLFF. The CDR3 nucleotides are TGTGCCAGCAGTTACTCTGACCCAGAGGTCGAAAAACTGTTTTTT.

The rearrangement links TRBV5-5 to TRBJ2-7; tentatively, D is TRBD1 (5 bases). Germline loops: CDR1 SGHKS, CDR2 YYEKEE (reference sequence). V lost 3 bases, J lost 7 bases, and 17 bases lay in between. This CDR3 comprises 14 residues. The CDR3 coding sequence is TGTGCCAGCAGCTCCGGACCGACCTCAGGGGAGCAGTACTTC. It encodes CASSSGPTSGEQYF.

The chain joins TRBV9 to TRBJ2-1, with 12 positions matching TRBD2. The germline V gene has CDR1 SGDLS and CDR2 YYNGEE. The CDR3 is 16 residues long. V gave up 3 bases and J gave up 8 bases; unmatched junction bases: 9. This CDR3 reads CASSADGLAGLDEQFF. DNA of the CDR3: TGTGCCAGCAGCGCCGATGGACTAGCGGGACTCGATGAGCAGTTCTTC. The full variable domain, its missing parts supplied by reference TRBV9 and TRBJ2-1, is DSGVTQTPKHLITATGQRVTLRCSPRSGDLSVYWYQQSLDQGLQFLIQYYNGEERAKGNILERFSAQQFPDLHSELNLSSLELGDSALYFCASSADGLAGLDEQFFGPGTRLTVL.

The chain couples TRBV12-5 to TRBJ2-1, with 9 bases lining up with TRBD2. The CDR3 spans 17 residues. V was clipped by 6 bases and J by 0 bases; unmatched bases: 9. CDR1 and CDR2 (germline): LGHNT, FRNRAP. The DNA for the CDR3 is TGTGCTAGTGGCCCCCCCGGACTAGCGAACTCCTACAATGAGCAGTTCTTC. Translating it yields CASGPPGLANSYNEQFF.

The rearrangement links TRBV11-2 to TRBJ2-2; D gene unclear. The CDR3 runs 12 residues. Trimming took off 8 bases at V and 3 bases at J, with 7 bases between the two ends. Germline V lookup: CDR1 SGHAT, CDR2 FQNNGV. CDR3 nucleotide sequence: TGTGCCAGCTCTTCTTACACCGGGGAGCTGTTTTTT. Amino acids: CASSSYTGELFF.

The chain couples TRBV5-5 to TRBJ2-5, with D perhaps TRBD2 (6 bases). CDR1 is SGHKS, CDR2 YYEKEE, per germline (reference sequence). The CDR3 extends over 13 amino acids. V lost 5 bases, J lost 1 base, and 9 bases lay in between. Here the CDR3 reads CASRAGLQETQYF. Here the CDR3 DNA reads TGTGCCAGCAGGGCGGGGCTCCAAGAGACCCAGTACTTC.

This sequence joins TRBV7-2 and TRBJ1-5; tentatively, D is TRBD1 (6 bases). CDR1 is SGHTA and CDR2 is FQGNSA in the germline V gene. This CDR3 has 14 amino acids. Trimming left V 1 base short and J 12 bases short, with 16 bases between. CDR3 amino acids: CASSLDHRDGGQHF. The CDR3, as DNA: TGTGCCAGCAGCTTAGACCACAGGGATGGAGGCCAGCATTTT.

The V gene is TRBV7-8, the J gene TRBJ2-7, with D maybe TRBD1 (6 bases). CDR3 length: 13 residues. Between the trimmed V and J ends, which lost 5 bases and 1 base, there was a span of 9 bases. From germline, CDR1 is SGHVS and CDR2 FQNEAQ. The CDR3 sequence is CASSPGQSYEQYF. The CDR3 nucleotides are TGTGCCAGCAGCCCAGGACAGTCCTACGAGCAGTACTTC.

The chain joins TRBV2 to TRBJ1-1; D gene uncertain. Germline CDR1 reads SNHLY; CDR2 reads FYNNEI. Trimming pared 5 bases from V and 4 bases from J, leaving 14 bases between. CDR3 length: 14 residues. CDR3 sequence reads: CASSYEGGFTEAFF. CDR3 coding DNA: TGTGCCAGCAGTTACGAGGGAGGGTTCACTGAAGCTTTCTTT.

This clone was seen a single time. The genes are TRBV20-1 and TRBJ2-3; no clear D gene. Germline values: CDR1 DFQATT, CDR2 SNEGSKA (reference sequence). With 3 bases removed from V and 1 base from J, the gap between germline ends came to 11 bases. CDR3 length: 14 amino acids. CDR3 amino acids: CSASKKLGTDTQYF. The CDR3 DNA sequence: TGCAGTGCTAGTAAGAAGCTGGGCACAGATACGCAGTATTTT.

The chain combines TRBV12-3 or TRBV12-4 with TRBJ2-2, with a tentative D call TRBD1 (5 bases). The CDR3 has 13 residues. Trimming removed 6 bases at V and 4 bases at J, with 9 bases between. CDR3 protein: CASSPTVTGELFF. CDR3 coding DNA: TGTGCCAGCAGCCCGACAGTCACCGGGGAGCTGTTTTTT.

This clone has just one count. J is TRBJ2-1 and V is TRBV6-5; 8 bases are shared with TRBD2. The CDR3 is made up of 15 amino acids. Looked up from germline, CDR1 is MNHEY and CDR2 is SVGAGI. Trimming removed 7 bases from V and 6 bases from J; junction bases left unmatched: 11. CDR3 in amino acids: CASNPFGGGRNEQFF. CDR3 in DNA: TGTGCCAGCAACCCCTTCGGGGGGGGGCGCAATGAGCAGTTCTTC.

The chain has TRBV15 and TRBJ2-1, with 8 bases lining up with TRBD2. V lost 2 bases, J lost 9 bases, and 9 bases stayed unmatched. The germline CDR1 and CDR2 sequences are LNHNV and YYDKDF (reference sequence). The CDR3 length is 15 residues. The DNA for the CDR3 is TGTGCCACCAGCAGAAGTGGACTAGCTCCCCCTGAGCAGTTCTTC. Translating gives CATSRSGLAPPEQFF.

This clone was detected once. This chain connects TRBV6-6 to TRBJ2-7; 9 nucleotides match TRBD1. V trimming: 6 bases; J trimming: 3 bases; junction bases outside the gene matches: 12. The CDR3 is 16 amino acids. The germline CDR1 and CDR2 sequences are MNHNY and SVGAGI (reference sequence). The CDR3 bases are TGTGCCAGCAGCCGTGCGACGGGACAGGGATACTACGAGCAGTACTTC. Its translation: CASSRATGQGYYEQYF.

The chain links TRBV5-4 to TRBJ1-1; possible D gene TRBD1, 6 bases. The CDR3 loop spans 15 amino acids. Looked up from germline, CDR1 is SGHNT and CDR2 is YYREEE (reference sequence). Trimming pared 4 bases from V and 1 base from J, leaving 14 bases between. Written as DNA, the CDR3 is TGTGCCAGCAGCCTGGAGGGGGGGCGGAACACTGAAGCTTTCTTT. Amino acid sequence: CASSLEGGRNTEAFF. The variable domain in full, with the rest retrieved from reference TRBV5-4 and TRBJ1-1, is ETGVTQSPTHLIKTRGQQVTLRCSSQSGHNTVSWYQQALGQGPQFIFQYYREEENGRGNFPPRFSGLQFPNYSSELNVNALELDDSALYLCASSLEGGRNTEAFFGQGTRLTVV.

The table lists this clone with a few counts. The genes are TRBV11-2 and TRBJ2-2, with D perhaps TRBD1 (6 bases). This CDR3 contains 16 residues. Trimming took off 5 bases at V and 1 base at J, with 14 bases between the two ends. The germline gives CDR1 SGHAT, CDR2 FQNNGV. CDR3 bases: TGTGCCAGCAGCCTTCAGACAGGAATGAACACCGGGGAGCTGTTTTTT. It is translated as CASSLQTGMNTGELFF.

CDR3 bases: TGTGCCAGCAGCTTGCTGGGGGACTTCACAGATACGCAGTATTTT. This codes for CASSLLGDFTDTQYF. The rearrangement links TRBV5-6 to TRBJ2-3; TRBD2 might be the D (6 bases). Germline CDR1 and CDR2: SGHDT and YYEEEE. This CDR3 is built from 15 residues. The germline V and J ends were trimmed by 1 base and 2 bases, with 11 bases remaining between them.